The subject of this entry is one T cell receptor (beta chain). Its antigen is still unknown. The conserved phenylalanine or tryptophan normally closing the CDR3 is absent here, so this likely arose from a read error. The data belong to a study of tumor-infiltrating lymphocytes in primary liver carcinoma. Turning to the study itself: The number of productive TCRbeta reads per sample ranged from roughly 3.65 to 7.5 million and was similar across tissue types. Study findings and constraints: The 250 largest clones made up significantly more of tumor than blood repertoires (p = 0.039). The study used bulk unsorted samples and so did not compare CD4+ and CD8+ repertoires.

cDNA specific to TCR beta was made from 500 to 650 ng of total RNA, with a constant-region primer employed for priming. What produced the TCR beta libraries was three nested multiplex PCR rounds using slightly modified ARM-PCR. PCR rounds one and two used TRBV1-TRBV30 forward primers with a C-beta reverse primer for roughly 10 cycles each. TCRdb processed the multiplex PCR reads anew with MiXCR; each CDR3 protein has one entry. The sample lists some 200,000 distinct CDR3 sequences, approximately 64% seen once, with about 7.1% in the top ten. The researchers obtained blood RNA from unsorted whole blood and also extracted germline DNA. J lost 5 bases, V lost 6 bases, and 3 bases had no gene match. This CDR3 has 12 amino acids. Germline lookup yields CDR1 SGHVS and CDR2 FQNEAQ.

Sequencing was performed on peripheral blood. The chain carries TRBV7-8 and TRBJ1-1; TRBD1 matches 7 bases. The sequence was collected from an older woman with primary liver carcinoma and hepatitis B virus infection. The CDR3 sequence is CASSSGGTEAFY. CDR3 DNA sequence: TGTGCCAGCAGTTCAGGGGGGACTGAAGCTTTCTAT.